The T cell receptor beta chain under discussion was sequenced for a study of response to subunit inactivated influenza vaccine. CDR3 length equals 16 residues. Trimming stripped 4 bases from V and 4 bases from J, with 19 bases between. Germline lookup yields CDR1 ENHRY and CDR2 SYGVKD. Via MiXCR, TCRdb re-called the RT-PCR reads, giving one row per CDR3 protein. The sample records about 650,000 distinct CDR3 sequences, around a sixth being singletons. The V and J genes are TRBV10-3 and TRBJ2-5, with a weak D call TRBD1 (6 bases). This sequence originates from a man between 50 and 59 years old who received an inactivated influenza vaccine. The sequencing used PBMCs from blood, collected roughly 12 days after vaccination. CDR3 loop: CAISGGPGRVGETQYF. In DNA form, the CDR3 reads TGTGCCATCAGTGGGGGGCCCGGAAGGGTAGGAGAGACCCAGTACTTC.